This TCR beta chain stems from a study of T cell responses to AZD1222 COVID-19 vaccine. Whole-study findings and limits: Donor demographics were predominantly white British with a female majority; clonal diversity may be underestimated.

Per germline, CDR1 KGHDR and CDR2 SFDVKD. The CDR3 spans 19 residues. The J segment lost 6 bases and the V segment lost 4 bases, leaving 22 bases of the junction unmatched. Some clones are missing from TCRdb's copy, which holds only in-frame ones; the method was immunoSEQ multiplex PCR. The data contain hundreds of thousands of clones, 90% to 95% of them singletons. This clone was recorded once. Its antigen is not identified. This TCR was sampled from an adult who received the AZD1222 COVID-19 vaccine. Sequencing was performed on peripheral blood, taken 28 days after the second AZD1222 dose. The rearrangement links TRBV24-1 to TRBJ2-7, with TRBD1 matching 8 bases. The CDR3 loop is CATSDPTGRTGTVSSEQYF. The CDR3 nucleotides read TGTGCCACCAGTGACCCTACTGGTAGGACAGGGACGGTCTCGAGCGAGCAGTACTTC.